Given below is one T cell receptor (beta chain) in context. No antigen is known for it. The TCR library protocol attached unique molecular identifiers to the individual cDNA molecules. TCRdb called the 5' RACE reads again in MiXCR, with one record for every CDR3 protein. The table records 70,000 to 90,000 distinct CDR3 sequences, 15% of them present only once. The sample belongs to a study of early T cells in non-severe SARS-CoV-2 infection. Findings of the study overall: Matching results from VDJdb favored anti-spike CD8 responses, leaving private and CD4 specificities undetected.

The sequence was collected from an adult who was a healthcare worker with PCR-confirmed SARS-CoV-2 infection or an uninfected control (not recorded which). What was sequenced was whole blood.

CDR3 sequence: CASSQRSTEAFF. The DNA of the CDR3 is TGTGCCAGCAGTCAGAGGTCCACTGAAGCTTTCTTT. The chain uses TRBV6-6 and TRBJ1-1; D gene ambiguous. Trimming took off 5 bases at V and 4 bases at J, with 8 bases between the two ends. This CDR3 spans 12 amino acids. In germline, CDR1 is MNHNY, CDR2 SVGAGI (reference sequence).